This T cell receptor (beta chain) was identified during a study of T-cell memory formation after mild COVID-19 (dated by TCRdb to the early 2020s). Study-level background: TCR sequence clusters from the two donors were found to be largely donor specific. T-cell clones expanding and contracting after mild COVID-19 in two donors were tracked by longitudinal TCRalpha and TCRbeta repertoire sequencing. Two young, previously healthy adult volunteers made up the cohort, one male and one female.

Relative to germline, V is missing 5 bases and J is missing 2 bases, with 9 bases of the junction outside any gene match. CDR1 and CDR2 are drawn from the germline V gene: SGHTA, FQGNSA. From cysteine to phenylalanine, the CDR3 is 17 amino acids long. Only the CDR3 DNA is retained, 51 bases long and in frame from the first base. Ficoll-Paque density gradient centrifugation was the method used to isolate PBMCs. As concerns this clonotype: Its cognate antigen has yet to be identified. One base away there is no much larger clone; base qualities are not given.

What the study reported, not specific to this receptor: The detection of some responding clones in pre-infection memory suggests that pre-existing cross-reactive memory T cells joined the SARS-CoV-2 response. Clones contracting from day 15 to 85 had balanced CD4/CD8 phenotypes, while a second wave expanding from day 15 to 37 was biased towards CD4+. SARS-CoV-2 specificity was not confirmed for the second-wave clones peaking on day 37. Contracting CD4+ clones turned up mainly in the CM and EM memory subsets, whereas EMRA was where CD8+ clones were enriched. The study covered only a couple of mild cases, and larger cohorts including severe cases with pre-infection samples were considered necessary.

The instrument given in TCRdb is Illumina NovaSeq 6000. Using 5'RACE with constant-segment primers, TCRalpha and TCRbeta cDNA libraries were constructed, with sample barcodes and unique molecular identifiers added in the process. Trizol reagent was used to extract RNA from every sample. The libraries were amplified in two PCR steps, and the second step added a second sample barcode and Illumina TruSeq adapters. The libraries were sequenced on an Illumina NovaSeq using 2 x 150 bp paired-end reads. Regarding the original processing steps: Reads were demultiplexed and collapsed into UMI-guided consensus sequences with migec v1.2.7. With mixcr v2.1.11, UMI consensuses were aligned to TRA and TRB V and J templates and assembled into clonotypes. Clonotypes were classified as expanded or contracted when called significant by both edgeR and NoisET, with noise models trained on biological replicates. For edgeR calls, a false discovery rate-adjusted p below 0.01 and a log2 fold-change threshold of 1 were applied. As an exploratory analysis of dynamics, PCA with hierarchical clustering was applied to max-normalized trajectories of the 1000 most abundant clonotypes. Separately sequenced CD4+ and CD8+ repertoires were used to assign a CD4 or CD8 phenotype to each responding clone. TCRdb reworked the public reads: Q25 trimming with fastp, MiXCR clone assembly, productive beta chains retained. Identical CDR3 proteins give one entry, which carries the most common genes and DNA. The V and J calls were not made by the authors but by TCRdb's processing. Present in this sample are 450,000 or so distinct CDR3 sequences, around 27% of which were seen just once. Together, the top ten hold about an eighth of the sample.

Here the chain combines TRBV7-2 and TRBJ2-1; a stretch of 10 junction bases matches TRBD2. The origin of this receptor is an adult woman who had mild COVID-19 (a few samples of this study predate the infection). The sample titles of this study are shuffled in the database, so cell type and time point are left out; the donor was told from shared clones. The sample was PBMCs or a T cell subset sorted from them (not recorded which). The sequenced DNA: TGTGCCAGCAGCCGCCGAGAAAGCGGGAGGGCCTACAATGAGCAGTTCTTC. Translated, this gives CASSRRESGRAYNEQFF.